This TCR beta chain derives from a study of Ad26.COV2.S vaccination and SARS-CoV-2 variants. Remarks on this clone: Its antigen is currently unknown.

Treatment indicated: approximately 18 received Ad26.COV2.S at low or high dose, single or two shots; several received placebo; per-sample allocation not given. Specimens were obtained on day 63 following the first vaccine or placebo injection. An Ad26 vector that expressed Wuhan-strain SARS-CoV-2 spike constituted the vaccine. Germline CDR1 SGHRS, CDR2 YFSETQ. V trimming: 0 bases; J trimming: 3 bases; junction bases outside the gene matches: 4. This CDR3 spans 16 amino acids. Method: immunoSEQ multiplex PCR; TCRdb's copy keeps in-frame clones and lacks some. The repertoire has about 350,000 clones, approximately 86% of them found once; the top ten carry around 10%. Whole-study findings and limits: An underestimation of total T cell responses may have resulted from the TCR breadth and depth analyses. Similar non-spike TCR breadth was observed in recipients of vaccine and of placebo.

The genes are TRBV5-1 and TRBJ2-3; 10 positions agree with TRBD2. This TCR derives from a person between 18 and 60 years old who received the Ad26.COV2.S COVID-19 vaccine or a placebo. Material: peripheral blood, obtained in a trial of Ad26.COV2.S vaccine versus placebo. The CDR3 loop reads CASSLGGLAETDTQYF. The DNA for the CDR3 is TGCGCCAGCAGCTTGGGAGGACTAGCGGAAACAGATACGCAGTATTTT.